The 28 T cell receptor beta chains listed next were all sequenced from one sample in a study of shared clonotypes between healthy human individuals (dated by TCRdb to between 2020 and 2021). The library came from the immunoSEQ multiplex PCR assay. The table was pulled from immuneACCESS by TCRdb, which kept in-frame rearrangements only. Such tables lose some clones; where checked, under half of the loss comes from unresolved V genes, and the rest has no known cause. For this sample there are roughly 2,500,000 clones; more than 85% appear just once. The leading ten clones occupy roughly 0.39% of the sample. Sequencing input: naive CD4+ T cells from PBMCs. The intended sense of this specimen's cell subset or site label: CD45RA+ positively selected. The receptors were gathered from a man aged 18-30 years in good health. Some clones in this sample may be carry-over from other donors' samples.

This chain links TRBV6-6 with TRBJ2-7; no clear D. V lost 3 bases and J 5 bases, leaving 17 bases between the germline ends. The CDR3 spans 15 residues. Per germline, CDR1 MNHNY and CDR2 SVGAGI (reference sequence). CDR3 nucleotide sequence: TGTGCCAGCAGTTATAGGCAGGCCTTAGGTGACGAGCAGTACTTC. Amino acids: CASSYRQALGDEQYF.

Concerning this clone: The same CDR3 arises from other DNA sequences in this sample as well. The chain joins TRBV30 to TRBJ2-5; D is uncertain. The CDR3 is 11 residues long. The germline V and J ends were trimmed by 0 bases and 4 bases, with 3 bases remaining between them. Germline lookup yields CDR1 GTSNPN and CDR2 SVGIG (reference sequence). The CDR3 spells CAWSVSETQYF. CDR3 bases: TGTGCCTGGAGTGTCTCAGAGACCCAGTACTTC.

This clone was counted a single time. The chain employs TRBV19 and TRBJ1-1; no clear D gene. Germline CDR1 is LNHDA and CDR2 is SQIVND (reference sequence). The length of the CDR3 is 13 residues. V shed 5 bases and J shed 6 bases, with 13 bases lying between them. CDR3 in amino acids: CASSPPGRSEAFF. CDR3 coding DNA: TGTGCCAGTAGTCCCCCCGGACGGTCTGAAGCTTTCTTT.

For this clone: This sample also contains other DNA sequences that code for the same CDR3. This rearrangement joins TRBV5-1 to TRBJ2-2; TRBD1 agrees at 10 bases. The CDR3 spans 15 residues. Germline CDR1 is SGHRS and CDR2 is YFSETQ. V lost 5 bases to trimming and J lost 3 bases; unmatched junction nucleotides: 4. CDR3 loop: CASRTGQGDTGELFF. The CDR3 DNA follows: TGCGCCAGCAGAACCGGACAGGGGGACACCGGGGAGCTGTTTTTT.

This sequence joins TRBV5-1 and TRBJ2-1; TRBD1 matches at 7 bases. The ends lost 4 bases at V and 9 bases at J; junction bases unmatched: 10. Germline CDR1 reads SGHRS; CDR2 reads YFSETQ. CDR3 size: 14 residues. The CDR3 DNA is TGCGCCAGCAGCCCAGGGGGTCTCCGCCGTGAGCAGTTCTTC. Translation gives CASSPGGLRREQFF.

CDR3 sequence reads: CASSLVVSNEQFF. CDR3 coding DNA: TGTGCCAGCTCACTCGTGGTCTCCAATGAGCAGTTCTTC. The chain joins TRBV19 to TRBJ2-1; the D is unclear. CDR1 and CDR2 (germline): LNHDA, SQIVND (reference sequence). The V end lost 9 bases, the J end lost 6 bases, and 15 bases lay between the germline ends. The CDR3 runs to 13 residues.

The chain employs TRBV5-5 and TRBJ1-3; no clear D gene. The CDR3 length is 14 residues. CDR1 SGHKS and CDR2 YYEKEE come from the germline V gene (reference sequence). The ends were cut back, 4 bases at V and 4 bases at J, with 12 bases in the middle. In nucleotides, the CDR3 is TGTGCCAGCAGCCCGCCGGGGTTGGGAAACACCATATATTTT. It codes for CASSPPGLGNTIYF.

The V and J genes are TRBV7-2 and TRBJ2-2, with D uncertain. With 0 bases removed from V and 7 bases from J, the gap between germline ends came to 21 bases. Per germline, CDR1 SGHTA and CDR2 FQGNSA. CDR3 length: 18 residues. CDR3 in DNA: TGTGCCAGCAGCTTAGCGTCGATTTGGAGTGGCAAAGGCGGGGAGCTGTTTTTT. It translates to CASSLASIWSGKGGELFF.

This clone has just one count. CDR3 region: CATSRWAGSGNIQYF. CDR3 nucleotide sequence: TGTGCCACCAGCAGGTGGGCGGGAAGCGGAAACATTCAGTACTTC. The chain carries TRBV15 and TRBJ2-4; a possible D gene is TRBD2 (6 bases). V was pared by 3 bases and J by 6 bases, with 15 bases between. The germline V gene encodes CDR1 LNHNV and CDR2 YYDKDF (reference sequence). The CDR3 has 15 residues.

This chain joins TRBV11-2 and TRBJ2-7; perhaps TRBD2 as D (5 bases). CDR3 length: 16 amino acids. With 5 bases removed from V and 4 bases from J, the gap between germline ends came to 21 bases. The germline gives CDR1 SGHAT, CDR2 FQNNGV. CDR3 sequence reads: CASSPVRSGARYEQYF. CDR3 DNA sequence: TGTGCCAGCAGCCCCGTTAGGAGCGGAGCAAGGTACGAGCAGTACTTC.

This chain uses TRBV9 with TRBJ2-3; tentatively, D is TRBD2 (6 bases). Trimming left V 3 bases short and J 5 bases short, with 7 bases between. Germline V CDR1 and CDR2: SGDLS, YYNGEE. This CDR3 comprises 12 residues. CDR3: CASSGAGDTQYF. CDR3 nucleotide sequence: TGTGCCAGCAGCGGAGCGGGAGATACGCAGTATTTT.

The rearrangement uses TRBV30 and TRBJ2-2; TRBD2 might be the D (5 bases). Germline V gene sequence: CDR1 GTSNPN, CDR2 SVGIG (reference sequence). There are 16 residues in the CDR3. Trimming left V 1 base short and J 0 bases short, with 12 bases between. The CDR3 DNA reads as TGTGCCTGGAGTGCCCGCGGGCAGGCGAACACCGGGGAGCTGTTTTTT. This encodes CAWSARGQANTGELFF.

This chain uses TRBV19 with TRBJ2-2; 7 nucleotides line up with TRBD1. CDR3 length: 13 residues. V shed 6 bases and J 7 bases; nucleotides not matched to a gene: 5. Germline lookup yields CDR1 LNHDA and CDR2 SQIVND (reference sequence). The CDR3 DNA reads as TGTGCCAGTAGCAGACAGGGAAACGGGGAGCTGTTTTTT. Its protein is CASSRQGNGELFF.

The rearrangement uses TRBV5-1 and TRBJ2-1; possible D gene TRBD2, 5 bases. The CDR3 length is 11 residues. The ends were cut back, 0 bases at V and 12 bases at J, with 7 bases in the middle. From germline, CDR1 is SGHRS and CDR2 YFSETQ. This CDR3 reads CASSLAEGQFF. Written as DNA, the CDR3 is TGCGCCAGCAGCTTGGCCGAGGGGCAGTTCTTC.

About this clone itself: At the DNA level, this CDR3 is encoded by other sequences in the same sample as well. V is TRBV7-2 and J is TRBJ1-1; D might be TRBD1 (6 bases). Germline V lookup: CDR1 SGHTA, CDR2 FQGNSA. Trimming cost V 1 base and J 6 bases, with 9 bases left between them. This CDR3 has 13 amino acids. CDR3 coding DNA: TGTGCCAGCAGCTTAGAGGGGGGAGCTGAAGCTTTCTTT. Protein product: CASSLEGGAEAFF. Full variable domain (missing parts from reference TRBV7-2 and TRBJ1-1): GAGVSQSPSNKVTEKGKDVELRCDPISGHTALYWYRQSLGQGLEFLIYFQGNSAPDKSGLPSDRFSAERTGGSVSTLTIQRTQQEDSAVYLCASSLEGGAEAFFGQGTRLTVV.

CDR3 loop: CASSRDRASTEAFF. The CDR3, as DNA: TGCGCCAGCAGCCGGGACAGGGCTAGCACTGAAGCTTTCTTT. The chain employs TRBV5-1 and TRBJ1-1, with 9 bases matching TRBD1. Per the germline V gene, CDR1 is SGHRS and CDR2 is YFSETQ. The CDR3 spans 14 residues. The J segment lost 4 bases and the V segment lost 4 bases, leaving 5 bases of the junction unmatched.

The genes are TRBV28 and TRBJ1-5; D uncertain. This CDR3 contains 13 residues. The germline CDR1 and CDR2 sequences are MDHEN and SYDVKM. The V and J ends lost 10 bases and 0 bases respectively, with 10 bases between them. The DNA of the CDR3 is TGTGCCACTAGATTGAATAGCAATCAGCCCCAGCATTTT. It translates to CATRLNSNQPQHF.

The chain has TRBV5-6 and TRBJ1-4; no definite D call. Trimming removed 0 bases from V and 3 bases from J, with 6 bases in between. CDR3 length: 14 residues. Germline V gene lookup returns CDR1 SGHDT and CDR2 YYEEEE. The CDR3 coding sequence is TGTGCCAGCAGCTTGGACGGATCTAATGAAAAACTGTTTTTT. Its translation is CASSLDGSNEKLFF.

The V and J genes are TRBV6-5 and TRBJ2-1; TRBD2 agrees at 10 bases. CDR3 length: 14 amino acids. The trim removed 6 bases at V and 1 base at J, leaving 0 bases unmatched. The germline gives CDR1 MNHEY, CDR2 SVGAGI. The DNA of the CDR3 is TGTGCCAGCAGACTAGCGGGATCCTACAATGAGCAGTTCTTC. This codes for CASRLAGSYNEQFF.

The CDR3, as DNA: TGTGCCAGCTCACTTCGCGACAGGGGTACTGAAGCTTTCTTT. This translates into CASSLRDRGTEAFF. The chain has TRBV18 and TRBJ1-1; 8 bases fit TRBD1. V dropped 4 bases and J dropped 5; count of bases not matched to a gene: 6. CDR3 length: 14 residues. Germline V CDR1 and CDR2: KGHSH, LQKENI.

The chain uses TRBV5-1 and TRBJ1-1, with 7 nucleotides matching TRBD1. CDR3 length: 16 amino acids. The V segment lost 1 base and the J segment 1 base; nucleotides outside the gene matches: 7. Per germline, CDR1 SGHRS and CDR2 YFSETQ. The CDR3 protein is CASSLSISGGNTEAFF. The CDR3 DNA follows: TGCGCCAGCAGCTTGTCAATTTCAGGGGGGAACACTGAAGCTTTCTTT.

The count of this clone is one. J is TRBJ2-1 and V is TRBV6-6; 11 positions agree with TRBD2. V dropped 6 bases and J dropped 3; count of bases not matched to a gene: 7. Germline V lookup: CDR1 MNHNY, CDR2 SVGAGI (reference sequence). The CDR3 totals 16 residues. CDR3 protein: CASRGTGTSGYNEQFF. CDR3 DNA: TGTGCCAGCAGGGGGACAGGGACTAGCGGCTACAATGAGCAGTTCTTC.

Remarks on this clone: The sample holds other DNA sequences that translate to the same CDR3. V and J are TRBV5-1 and TRBJ2-2; D uncertain. V dropped 4 bases and J dropped 0 bases, with 7 bases sitting between them. CDR1 and CDR2 from the germline V gene are SGHRS and YFSETQ. There are 14 residues in the CDR3. This CDR3 is CASSLFANTGELFF. The DNA for the CDR3 is TGCGCCAGCAGCCTGTTCGCGAACACCGGGGAGCTGTTTTTT.

The V and J genes are TRBV6-1 and TRBJ2-7; the D is unclear. With 4 bases removed from V and 7 bases from J, the gap between germline ends came to 14 bases. CDR1 and CDR2 from the germline V gene are MNHNS and SASEGT. The CDR3 is 13 amino acids. CDR3 sequence: CASSAQSLGEQYF. The CDR3 coding sequence is TGTGCCAGCAGTGCCCAGTCCCTAGGGGAGCAGTACTTC.

Turning to this clone: The sample holds other DNA sequences that translate to the same CDR3. The chain joins TRBV28 to TRBJ2-7; 8 nucleotides match TRBD2. Germline V gives CDR1 MDHEN, CDR2 SYDVKM. The CDR3 has 13 amino acids. The junction had 0 bases not matched to a gene; V was cut back by 5 bases and J by 0 bases. This CDR3 reads CASSRGGSYEQYF. The DNA of the CDR3 is TGTGCCAGCAGTCGGGGGGGCTCCTACGAGCAGTACTTC.

The chain links TRBV19 to TRBJ1-2; D is uncertain. Germline lookup yields CDR1 LNHDA and CDR2 SQIVND (reference sequence). The CDR3 contains 11 residues. The ends were cut back, 4 bases at V and 5 bases at J, with 5 bases in the middle. The DNA of the CDR3 is TGTGCCAGTAGTACCCCGTATGGCTACACCTTC. Its translation: CASSTPYGYTF.

This chain uses TRBV7-9 with TRBJ2-1; D ambiguous. In germline, CDR1 is SEHNR, CDR2 FQNEAQ (reference sequence). The ends were cut back, 5 bases at V and 1 base at J, with 3 bases in the middle. The length of the CDR3 is 12 residues. CDR3 DNA: TGTGCCAGCAGCGAATCCTACAATGAGCAGTTCTTC. As protein: CASSESYNEQFF.

The rearrangement links TRBV7-2 to TRBJ1-2; 9 positions agree with TRBD1. Germline CDR1 is SGHTA and CDR2 is FQGNSA. This CDR3 comprises 15 residues. Unmatched junction bases numbered 6, after V lost 2 bases and J lost 5 bases. CDR3 in amino acids: CASSLLTGGGYGYTF. The DNA for the CDR3 is TGTGCCAGCAGCTTATTGACAGGGGGAGGGTATGGCTACACCTTC.